The rows below give T cell receptor beta chains drawn from one sample of a study of T cells after yellow fever vaccination. MiXCR, run by TCRdb on the 5' RACE reads, gives a single entry per CDR3 protein. Of 45,000 to 75,000 distinct CDR3 sequences in the sample, approximately 5.5% were seen once. The sample in question was PBMCs, either bulk or a sorted T-cell subset (CD4+, CD8+, memory, or dextramer-sorted; not recorded which), obtained on the day of the yellow fever booster vaccination. The receptors derive from a man between 18 and 35 years old who received the YFV17D yellow fever vaccine. CDR3s include the opening cysteine and the closing phenylalanine or tryptophan. The D gene is left open where the match is weak. Size is stated for part of the rows, as once, few or many counts, or as a class when the clone is expanded.

d_call: .
j_call: TRBJ2-3
v_call: TRBV6-5
cdr3_length: 13
clone_size: many
cdr3_nt: TGTGCCAGCAGTTTAGGGGGAACAGATACGCAGTATTTT
cdr3_aa: CASSLGGTDTQYF

d_call: TRBD1
j_call: TRBJ1-2
v_call: TRBV12-3/TRBV12-4
cdr3_length: 15
clone_size: many
cdr3_nt: TGTGCCAGCAGCCAAGGCGGGGGACAGATCTATGGCTACACCTTC
cdr3_aa: CASSQGGGQIYGYTF

d_call: .
j_call: TRBJ2-1
v_call: TRBV6-6
cdr3_length: 15
clone_size: few
cdr3_nt: TGTGCCAGCAGTTACCCTATGGACAGTCACAATGAGCAGTTCTTC
cdr3_aa: CASSYPMDSHNEQFF

d_call: .
j_call: TRBJ2-1
v_call: TRBV7-9
cdr3_length: 14
clone_size: many
cdr3_nt: TGTGCCAGCAGCTTAGCTGGAAGTTACAATGAGCAGTTCTTC
cdr3_aa: CASSLAGSYNEQFF

d_call: .
j_call: TRBJ2-1
v_call: TRBV4-2
cdr3_length: 15
clone_size: many
cdr3_nt: TGTGCCAGCAGCCAACTAGATACAGGGTACAATGAGCAGTTCTTC
cdr3_aa: CASSQLDTGYNEQFF

d_call: .
j_call: TRBJ1-1
v_call: TRBV5-5
cdr3_length: 14
clone_size: .
cdr3_nt: TGTGCCAGCAGCCTCGCGGAGGTAGGAACTGAAGCTTTCTTT
cdr3_aa: CASSLAEVGTEAFF

d_call: .
j_call: TRBJ1-6
v_call: TRBV12-3/TRBV12-4
cdr3_length: 14
clone_size: many
cdr3_nt: TGTGCCAGCAGTTTGGGGGTCGGTAATTCACCCCTCCACTTT
cdr3_aa: CASSLGVGNSPLHF

d_call: TRBD1
j_call: TRBJ1-5
v_call: TRBV18
cdr3_length: 18
clone_size: .
cdr3_nt: TGTGCCAGCTCAAGAATCGGGACAGGCCTATATAGCAATCAGCCCCAGCATTTT
cdr3_aa: CASSRIGTGLYSNQPQHF

d_call: .
j_call: TRBJ1-2
v_call: TRBV2
cdr3_length: 14
clone_size: few
cdr3_nt: TGTGCCAGCAGTAGTGGGACACCTAATTATGGCTACACCTTC
cdr3_aa: CASSSGTPNYGYTF

d_call: TRBD2
j_call: TRBJ2-3
v_call: TRBV4-1
cdr3_length: 17
clone_size: .
cdr3_nt: TGCGCCAGCAGCCAAGTTATGGGTAGCGGGGGTACAGATACGCAGTATTTT
cdr3_aa: CASSQVMGSGGTDTQYF

d_call: TRBD1
j_call: TRBJ2-7
v_call: TRBV10-2
cdr3_length: 16
clone_size: .
cdr3_nt: TGCGCCAGCAGTGAGTTCCCCCCGACAGGGGCCTACGAGCAGTACTTC
cdr3_aa: CASSEFPPTGAYEQYF

d_call: .
j_call: TRBJ1-5
v_call: TRBV11-3
cdr3_length: 15
clone_size: .
cdr3_nt: TGTGCCAGCAGCCGACGGGACACTTCGAATCAGCCCCAGCATTTT
cdr3_aa: CASSRRDTSNQPQHF

d_call: TRBD2
j_call: TRBJ2-3
v_call: TRBV4-2
cdr3_length: 16
clone_size: .
cdr3_nt: TGTGCCAGCAGCCAGGCGCGACTAGCCGGCACAGATACGCAGTATTTT
cdr3_aa: CASSQARLAGTDTQYF

d_call: .
j_call: TRBJ1-2
v_call: TRBV5-4
cdr3_length: 13
clone_size: .
cdr3_nt: TGTGCCAGCAGCATGGCAGGGGCTGTAGGCTACACCTTC
cdr3_aa: CASSMAGAVGYTF

d_call: .
j_call: TRBJ1-5
v_call: TRBV27
cdr3_length: 14
clone_size: .
cdr3_nt: TGTGCCAGCAGTTTTCAGGGCCGCAATCAGCCCCAGCATTTT
cdr3_aa: CASSFQGRNQPQHF

d_call: .
j_call: TRBJ1-5
v_call: TRBV14
cdr3_length: 16
clone_size: .
cdr3_nt: TGTGCCAGCAGCCAAGATAATAACGGGTCAGGGCAGCCCCAGCATTTT
cdr3_aa: CASSQDNNGSGQPQHF

d_call: TRBD2
j_call: TRBJ2-2
v_call: TRBV5-1
cdr3_length: 16
clone_size: .
cdr3_nt: TGCGCCAGCAGCTTTCCGGGACTAGCGGCCTACGGGGAGCTGTTTTTT
cdr3_aa: CASSFPGLAAYGELFF

d_call: TRBD2
j_call: TRBJ2-7
v_call: TRBV7-9
cdr3_length: 12
clone_size: many
cdr3_nt: TGTGCCAGCAGCCCTCGGGGGGACCCTCAGTACTTC
cdr3_aa: CASSPRGDPQYF

d_call: .
j_call: TRBJ1-5
v_call: TRBV13
cdr3_length: 12
clone_size: .
cdr3_nt: TGTGCCAGCACAGAGGGCAATCAGCCCCAGCATTTT
cdr3_aa: CASTEGNQPQHF

d_call: .
j_call: TRBJ1-1
v_call: TRBV9
cdr3_length: 13
clone_size: many
cdr3_nt: TGTGCCAGCAGCTTAGGGGGGGGCACTGAAGCTTTCTTT
cdr3_aa: CASSLGGGTEAFF

d_call: TRBD1
j_call: TRBJ2-1
v_call: TRBV19
cdr3_length: 15
clone_size: few
cdr3_nt: TGTGCCAGTAGTCCCCGGACAGGTCATAGGTCTGAGCAGTTCTTC
cdr3_aa: CASSPRTGHRSEQFF

d_call: TRBD2
j_call: TRBJ2-1
v_call: TRBV18
cdr3_length: 17
clone_size: many
cdr3_nt: TGTGCCAGCTCACCTGGAGCGGGGGGAGGCTCCTACAATGAGCAGTTCTTC
cdr3_aa: CASSPGAGGGSYNEQFF

d_call: .
j_call: TRBJ1-5
v_call: TRBV4-2
cdr3_length: 15
clone_size: .
cdr3_nt: TGTGCCAGCAGCCAATACGGGGGTTGGGATCAGCCCCAGCATTTT
cdr3_aa: CASSQYGGWDQPQHF

d_call: TRBD1
j_call: TRBJ1-1
v_call: TRBV7-6
cdr3_length: 14
clone_size: .
cdr3_nt: TGTGCCAGCAGCTTAGGGACAGGGGACTCTGAAGCTTTCTTT
cdr3_aa: CASSLGTGDSEAFF

d_call: .
j_call: TRBJ2-3
v_call: TRBV5-5
cdr3_length: 12
clone_size: many
cdr3_nt: TGTGCCAGCAGCGAAGACACAGATACGCAGTATTTT
cdr3_aa: CASSEDTDTQYF

d_call: .
j_call: TRBJ1-1
v_call: TRBV5-1
cdr3_length: 15
clone_size: many
cdr3_nt: TGCGCCAGCAGCCTGACCGGGTCATTGAACACTGAAGCTTTCTTT
cdr3_aa: CASSLTGSLNTEAFF

d_call: .
j_call: TRBJ2-7
v_call: TRBV4-1
cdr3_length: 14
clone_size: few
cdr3_nt: TGCGCCAGCAGCCAAGTTGGTTCTGCCTACGAGCAGTACTTC
cdr3_aa: CASSQVGSAYEQYF

d_call: TRBD2
j_call: TRBJ2-3
v_call: TRBV29-1
cdr3_length: 12
clone_size: many
cdr3_nt: TGCAGCGTTGGGGGGGGACCAGATACGCAGTATTTT
cdr3_aa: CSVGGGPDTQYF

d_call: .
j_call: TRBJ2-7
v_call: TRBV5-1
cdr3_length: 13
clone_size: many
cdr3_nt: TGCGCCAGCAGCCCACAGGGTACGCTCGAGCAGTACTTC
cdr3_aa: CASSPQGTLEQYF

d_call: TRBD1
j_call: TRBJ2-7
v_call: TRBV7-9
cdr3_length: 15
clone_size: few
cdr3_nt: TGTGCCAGCAGCTTAGGACAGGGGATCTCCTACGAGCAGTACTTC
cdr3_aa: CASSLGQGISYEQYF

d_call: .
j_call: TRBJ2-7
v_call: TRBV20-1
cdr3_length: 15
clone_size: many
cdr3_nt: TGCAGTGCTAGAGCCCGGACAGTGCACTCCTACGAGCAGTACTTC
cdr3_aa: CSARARTVHSYEQYF